This T cell receptor (beta chain) was retrieved from a study of PD-L1 blockade in urothelial cancer. Study overall: Blood analysis was done at 3 weeks (second dose) and 6 weeks after treatment began. Reported median T cell count for blood samples was 110,000 to 150,000.

Sequencing used immunoSEQ multiplex PCR; TCRdb keeps in-frame clones, though not all of them. The sample lists around 120,000 clones, around 85% occurring once. The CDR3 length is 18 residues. Per the germline V gene, CDR1 is SGHRS and CDR2 is YFSETQ. V shed 1 base and J 2 bases; nucleotides not matched to a gene: 10. The chain recombines TRBV5-1 with TRBJ1-1; the match to TRBD1 covers 11 bases. This clonotype was sampled from a middle-aged man with urothelial cancer. The sequences come from PBMCs, collected around atezolizumab (anti-PD-L1) treatment. CDR3 sequence (DNA): TGCGCCAGCAGCTTGATTGAGCGGACAGGGGGCGTTAACACTGAAGCTTTCTTT. Encoded protein: CASSLIERTGGVNTEAFF.